A selection of T cell receptor beta chains follows, all from one sample in a study of T cells in localized non-small cell lung cancer. Clones were read by immunoSEQ multiplex PCR, and TCRdb kept only the in-frame ones, dropping some. The sample contains tens of thousands of clones, roughly 83% of which appear only once. The sequenced sample was peripheral blood, obtained before any cancer treatment. These receptor sequences come from a female donor at least 60 years old with stage I lung adenocarcinoma. CDR3s include the opening cysteine and the closing phenylalanine or tryptophan. A D gene is named only where the DNA matches it firmly. Clone size appears in some rows only: once, few, many, or a class for an expanded clone.

abundance: NA
j_gene: TRBJ2-5
v_gene: TRBV11-3
d_gene: TRBD1
CDR3nt: TGTGCCAGCAGCTTACGGACAGGCGAGACCCAGTACTTC
CDR3aa: CASSLRTGETQYF

abundance: NA
j_gene: TRBJ2-3
v_gene: TRBV5-1
d_gene: NA
CDR3nt: TGCGCCAGCAGCTTGTATCCAGCCTCAGATACGCAGTATTTT
CDR3aa: CASSLYPASDTQYF

abundance: NA
j_gene: TRBJ2-3
v_gene: TRBV5-1
d_gene: TRBD1
CDR3nt: TGCGCCAGCAGGGACCCGACAGGGAGCACAGATACGCAGTATTTT
CDR3aa: CASRDPTGSTDTQYF

abundance: NA
j_gene: TRBJ2-3
v_gene: TRBV4-3
d_gene: NA
CDR3nt: TGCGCCAGCAGCCAAGATCTAGGCACAGATACGCAGTATTTT
CDR3aa: CASSQDLGTDTQYF

abundance: NA
j_gene: TRBJ1-1
v_gene: TRBV5-1
d_gene: TRBD1
CDR3nt: TGCGCCAGCAGCCAGGGGGGAGGGATCACTGAAGCTTTCTTT
CDR3aa: CASSQGGGITEAFF

abundance: NA
j_gene: TRBJ2-2
v_gene: TRBV9
d_gene: NA
CDR3nt: TGTGCCAGCAGCACCGTCATAACCGGGGAGCTGTTTTTT
CDR3aa: CASSTVITGELFF

abundance: NA
j_gene: TRBJ2-7
v_gene: TRBV11-2
d_gene: NA
CDR3nt: TGTGCCAGCAGCTTGGGACTCCATGTGAACGAGCAGTACTTC
CDR3aa: CASSLGLHVNEQYF

abundance: NA
j_gene: TRBJ2-3
v_gene: TRBV7-2
d_gene: NA
CDR3nt: TGTGCCAGCAGCTTAATGAGAGGTGAAACAGATACGCAGTATTTT
CDR3aa: CASSLMRGETDTQYF

abundance: NA
j_gene: TRBJ1-6
v_gene: TRBV6-1
d_gene: NA
CDR3nt: TGTGCCAGCACCATGACCGGATCCTATAATTCACCCCTCCACTTT
CDR3aa: CASTMTGSYNSPLHF

abundance: NA
j_gene: TRBJ2-5
v_gene: TRBV15
d_gene: TRBD1
CDR3nt: TGTGCCACCAGCACCCAAACAGGGGCGGAGACCCAGTACTTC
CDR3aa: CATSTQTGAETQYF

abundance: NA
j_gene: TRBJ2-5
v_gene: TRBV7-9
d_gene: NA
CDR3nt: TGTGCCAGCAGCTTAGACGGCAGTTTAGGGGAGACCCAGTACTTC
CDR3aa: CASSLDGSLGETQYF

abundance: once
j_gene: TRBJ1-2
v_gene: TRBV15
d_gene: TRBD1
CDR3nt: TGTGCCACCAGCAGAGCCACAGGGGTCCGCGGCTACACCTTC
CDR3aa: CATSRATGVRGYTF

abundance: NA
j_gene: TRBJ2-6
v_gene: TRBV7-6
d_gene: NA
CDR3nt: TGTGCCAGCAGCTCGGGCCGTTACAGCTCTGGGGCCAACGTCCTGACTTTC
CDR3aa: CASSSGRYSSGANVLTF

abundance: few
j_gene: TRBJ2-7
v_gene: TRBV7-3
d_gene: NA
CDR3nt: TGTGCCAGCAGCTTAACCGCAGGACTGAGCTCCTACGAGCAGTACTTC
CDR3aa: CASSLTAGLSSYEQYF

abundance: NA
j_gene: TRBJ2-2
v_gene: TRBV6-5
d_gene: TRBD1
CDR3nt: TGTGCCAGCAGTAGGGGGACAGTTAGGACCGGGGAGCTGTTTTTT
CDR3aa: CASSRGTVRTGELFF

abundance: few
j_gene: TRBJ2-2
v_gene: TRBV19
d_gene: NA
CDR3nt: TGTGCCAGTAGTATAAACCGGAACACCGGGGAGCTGTTTTTT
CDR3aa: CASSINRNTGELFF

abundance: NA
j_gene: TRBJ2-3
v_gene: TRBV11-3
d_gene: NA
CDR3nt: TGTGCCAGCAGCTCAACAGCAGATACGCAGTATTTT
CDR3aa: CASSSTADTQYF

abundance: NA
j_gene: TRBJ1-1
v_gene: TRBV18
d_gene: NA
CDR3nt: TGTGCCAGCTCACAGGGGGGCGCCGAGACTGAAGCTTTCTTT
CDR3aa: CASSQGGAETEAFF

abundance: medium-sized
j_gene: TRBJ2-7
v_gene: TRBV27
d_gene: NA
CDR3nt: TGTGCCAGCAGTTACCAGGCCTCCTACGAGCAGTACTTC
CDR3aa: CASSYQASYEQYF

abundance: NA
j_gene: TRBJ2-3
v_gene: TRBV5-1
d_gene: NA
CDR3nt: TGCGCCAGCGGGGCGGGGTCATACACAGATACGCAGTATTTT
CDR3aa: CASGAGSYTDTQYF

abundance: NA
j_gene: TRBJ1-4
v_gene: TRBV27
d_gene: NA
CDR3nt: TGTGCCAGCAGTTTATTTTCGGACACGATGGAAAAACTGTTTTTT
CDR3aa: CASSLFSDTMEKLFF

abundance: NA
j_gene: TRBJ1-1
v_gene: TRBV7-2
d_gene: NA
CDR3nt: TGTGCCAGCAGCTTAGAACAGAACACTGAAGCTTTCTTT
CDR3aa: CASSLEQNTEAFF

abundance: NA
j_gene: TRBJ2-1
v_gene: TRBV7-3
d_gene: NA
CDR3nt: TGTGCCAGCAGCTTAAATAACAATGAGCAGTTCTTC
CDR3aa: CASSLNNNEQFF

abundance: NA
j_gene: TRBJ1-2
v_gene: TRBV28
d_gene: TRBD1
CDR3nt: TGTGCCAGCAGTTCAGGGACAGGGCAAACTCATTATGGCTACACCTTC
CDR3aa: CASSSGTGQTHYGYTF

abundance: NA
j_gene: TRBJ2-3
v_gene: TRBV29-1
d_gene: NA
CDR3nt: TGCAGCGTTGAAGTGGGGGGGGACAGACCCCAACGGCCCCCAGATACGCAGTATTTT
CDR3aa: CSVEVGGDRPQRPPDTQYF

abundance: once
j_gene: TRBJ2-7
v_gene: TRBV5-4
d_gene: TRBD1
CDR3nt: TGTGCCAGCAGCACCCCAGGGGGCTCCTACGAGCAGTACTTC
CDR3aa: CASSTPGGSYEQYF

abundance: NA
j_gene: TRBJ1-2
v_gene: TRBV27
d_gene: NA
CDR3nt: TGTGCCAGCAGTATCACGCAGGGATTCTATGGCTACACCTTC
CDR3aa: CASSITQGFYGYTF

abundance: NA
j_gene: TRBJ1-5
v_gene: TRBV28
d_gene: NA
CDR3nt: TGTGCCAGCATCTTGGACAGTCTCGGGCAGCCCCAGCATTTT
CDR3aa: CASILDSLGQPQHF

abundance: NA
j_gene: TRBJ2-2
v_gene: TRBV12-2
d_gene: NA
CDR3nt: TGTGCAAGTCGCTTTTCCAATGAAACCGGGGAGCTGTTTTTT
CDR3aa: CASRFSNETGELFF

abundance: NA
j_gene: TRBJ1-2
v_gene: TRBV19
d_gene: NA
CDR3nt: TGTGCCAGTAGTAGGGGGGGCCCCAATGTCGGTTATGGCTACACCTTC
CDR3aa: CASSRGGPNVGYGYTF

abundance: NA
j_gene: TRBJ2-2
v_gene: TRBV4-1
d_gene: TRBD2
CDR3nt: TGCGCCAGCAGCCAAGATGGCGGCGGGGGAAACACCGGGGAGCTGTTTTTT
CDR3aa: CASSQDGGGGNTGELFF

abundance: NA
j_gene: TRBJ2-7
v_gene: TRBV5-5
d_gene: NA
CDR3nt: TGTGCCAGCACTGACGTGGGGTACGAGCAGTACTTC
CDR3aa: CASTDVGYEQYF

abundance: NA
j_gene: TRBJ1-5
v_gene: TRBV19
d_gene: NA
CDR3nt: TGTGCCAGTAGTATCGGCAGGCGTATACCCCGGAATCAGCCCCAGCATTTT
CDR3aa: CASSIGRRIPRNQPQHF

abundance: NA
j_gene: TRBJ2-3
v_gene: TRBV7-9
d_gene: NA
CDR3nt: TGTGCCAGCAGCTTAGTCAGGGGAGGGGTAGCAGATACGCAGTATTTT
CDR3aa: CASSLVRGGVADTQYF

abundance: few
j_gene: TRBJ2-7
v_gene: TRBV11-3
d_gene: NA
CDR3nt: TGTGCCAGCAGCTTAGGGGGCGTAGCCGAGCAGTACTTC
CDR3aa: CASSLGGVAEQYF

abundance: NA
j_gene: TRBJ2-7
v_gene: TRBV7-9
d_gene: NA
CDR3nt: TGTGCCAGCAGCCGACAGGCCTCCTACGAGCAGTACTTC
CDR3aa: CASSRQASYEQYF

abundance: NA
j_gene: TRBJ2-5
v_gene: TRBV6-5
d_gene: TRBD1
CDR3nt: TGTGCCAGCAGTTCAAACAGGGGTGGAGAGACCCAGTACTTC
CDR3aa: CASSSNRGGETQYF

abundance: NA
j_gene: TRBJ2-5
v_gene: TRBV7-9
d_gene: NA
CDR3nt: TGTGCCAGCAGCGGCTCGGTCCAAGAGACCCAGTACTTC
CDR3aa: CASSGSVQETQYF

abundance: once
j_gene: TRBJ2-7
v_gene: TRBV11-2
d_gene: TRBD2
CDR3nt: TGTGCCAGCAGCTTAGTCGTGGCGGGAGGGCTGGGCGAGCAGTACTTC
CDR3aa: CASSLVVAGGLGEQYF

abundance: NA
j_gene: TRBJ1-2
v_gene: TRBV5-1
d_gene: NA
CDR3nt: TGCGCCAGCAGCTTGGAAAGTGCGGGCTATGGCTACACCTTC
CDR3aa: CASSLESAGYGYTF

abundance: NA
j_gene: TRBJ1-1
v_gene: TRBV29-1
d_gene: NA
CDR3nt: TGCAGCGTTGGGACCCCTTTGGGGGGAACTGAAGCTTTCTTT
CDR3aa: CSVGTPLGGTEAFF

abundance: medium-sized
j_gene: TRBJ1-5
v_gene: TRBV2
d_gene: TRBD1
CDR3nt: TGTGCCAGCAAAAGGGGGCGGGGAAGCAATCAGCCCCAGCATTTT
CDR3aa: CASKRGRGSNQPQHF

abundance: NA
j_gene: TRBJ2-7
v_gene: TRBV5-6
d_gene: NA
CDR3nt: TGTGCCAGCAGCCTGACAGACTCCTACGAGCAGTACTTC
CDR3aa: CASSLTDSYEQYF

abundance: NA
j_gene: TRBJ1-5
v_gene: TRBV12-5
d_gene: NA
CDR3nt: TGTGCTAGTGGCATTAGGCAGGGCGGGAGCAATCAGCCCCAGCATTTT
CDR3aa: CASGIRQGGSNQPQHF

abundance: NA
j_gene: TRBJ2-7
v_gene: TRBV9
d_gene: NA
CDR3nt: TGTGCCAGCAGCGTAGGATTGATGGGGTCCGACAGGATGGAAGAGCAGTACTTC
CDR3aa: CASSVGLMGSDRMEEQYF

abundance: NA
j_gene: TRBJ1-1
v_gene: TRBV6-1
d_gene: NA
CDR3nt: TGTGCCAGCGACCGGCAGGGAGGGGGCACTGAAGCTTTCTTT
CDR3aa: CASDRQGGGTEAFF

abundance: NA
j_gene: TRBJ1-4
v_gene: TRBV7-8
d_gene: NA
CDR3nt: TGTGCCAGCAGCCGCCAGCCCCCCAACCCATCGGGCGAAAAACTGTTTTTT
CDR3aa: CASSRQPPNPSGEKLFF

abundance: NA
j_gene: TRBJ2-1
v_gene: TRBV27
d_gene: NA
CDR3nt: TGTGCCAGCAGTTTACGGGGAGTCTCCTACAATGAGCAGTTCTTC
CDR3aa: CASSLRGVSYNEQFF

abundance: NA
j_gene: TRBJ2-4
v_gene: TRBV10-1
d_gene: NA
CDR3nt: TGCGCCAGCAGTGCCAGCGGAACGGCCAAAAACATTCAGTACTTC
CDR3aa: CASSASGTAKNIQYF

abundance: NA
j_gene: TRBJ2-3
v_gene: TRBV28
d_gene: TRBD2
CDR3nt: TGTGCCACCGACCCGGGACTAGGAGGCACAGATACGCAGTATTTT
CDR3aa: CATDPGLGGTDTQYF

abundance: NA
j_gene: TRBJ2-1
v_gene: TRBV19
d_gene: TRBD2
CDR3nt: TGTGCCAGTAGTATAGCTAGCGGGAGCCATGAGCAGTTCTTC
CDR3aa: CASSIASGSHEQFF

abundance: NA
j_gene: TRBJ2-1
v_gene: TRBV12-2
d_gene: NA
CDR3nt: TGTGCAAGTCGCCCAGAAGGCCCGACTAGCGGGATAAACAATGAGCAGTTCTTC
CDR3aa: CASRPEGPTSGINNEQFF

abundance: NA
j_gene: TRBJ2-3
v_gene: TRBV7-9
d_gene: TRBD2
CDR3nt: TGTGCCAGCAGCTTTAGCTCGGGAGGGCCGACAGATACGCAGTATTTT
CDR3aa: CASSFSSGGPTDTQYF

abundance: NA
j_gene: TRBJ2-7
v_gene: TRBV28
d_gene: TRBD1
CDR3nt: TGTGCCAGCAGGACGACAGGGGGCGCCGGCGAGCAGTACTTC
CDR3aa: CASRTTGGAGEQYF

abundance: NA
j_gene: TRBJ1-1
v_gene: TRBV21-1
d_gene: NA
CDR3nt: TGTGCCAGCAGCAAAGTTTTGGGATGGAATGAAGCTTTCTTT
CDR3aa: CASSKVLGWNEAFF

abundance: NA
j_gene: TRBJ2-7
v_gene: TRBV9
d_gene: TRBD1
CDR3nt: TGTGCCACTATACGGACAGGGGGCGAGCAGTACTTC
CDR3aa: CATIRTGGEQYF

abundance: once
j_gene: TRBJ2-3
v_gene: TRBV2
d_gene: TRBD1
CDR3nt: TGTGCCAACACACCAAAACGGGACAGGGCGGCAGATACGCAGTATTTT
CDR3aa: CANTPKRDRAADTQYF

abundance: NA
j_gene: TRBJ2-7
v_gene: TRBV6-5
d_gene: TRBD1
CDR3nt: TGTGCCAGCAGTTCTGGGGACAGTTGGTATGTGCAGTACTTC
CDR3aa: CASSSGDSWYVQYF

abundance: NA
j_gene: TRBJ1-4
v_gene: TRBV7-8
d_gene: NA
CDR3nt: TGTGCCAGCAGCTTCGAAGGGAGGAGTGAAAAACTGTTTTTT
CDR3aa: CASSFEGRSEKLFF

abundance: few
j_gene: TRBJ1-2
v_gene: TRBV7-9
d_gene: NA
CDR3nt: TGTGCCAGCAGCTTACAGGGCTATGGCTACACCTTC
CDR3aa: CASSLQGYGYTF